Below are 31 T cell receptor beta chains sequenced from a single sample in a study of cytomegalovirus exposure and HLA in healthy donors. A multiplex PCR was run with 60 Vbeta primers and 13 Jbeta primers. The table came from immunoSEQ multiplex PCR; TCRdb's copy has only in-frame clones and leaves some out. The sample holds 100,000 to 150,000 clones; around three quarters are singletons and the top ten take 1%. The sequencing input was PBMCs. These receptors all stem from a middle-aged man in good health and CMV-seronegative.

The rearrangement uses TRBV10-3 and TRBJ1-5; 7 nucleotides agree with TRBD1. CDR1 and CDR2 (germline): ENHRY, SYGVKD. V gave up 10 bases and J gave up 9 bases; unmatched junction bases: 15. The CDR3 extends over 14 amino acids. This CDR3 is CATSHGTEIRPQHF. The DNA of the CDR3 is TGTGCCACCTCCCACGGGACAGAAATTCGGCCCCAGCATTTT.

The chain couples TRBV7-2 to TRBJ2-1, with a tentative D call TRBD2 (6 bases). The V gene lost 5 bases and the J gene lost 5 bases, with 16 bases spanning the gap. There are 15 residues in the CDR3. The germline CDR1 and CDR2 sequences are SGHTA and FQGNSA. The CDR3 DNA reads as TGTGCCAGCAGCCCTTCGTGGCTAGCGCACAATGAGCAGTTCTTC. It specifies CASSPSWLAHNEQFF.

This clone was recorded only once. As DNA, the CDR3 is TGTGCCAGCTGTCGCACCCCCTCGGGGCGGGGCACCATATATTTT. This translates into CASCRTPSGRGTIYF. The genes are TRBV7-9 and TRBJ1-3; D is possibly TRBD1 (5 bases). The CDR3 runs to 15 residues. V lost 8 bases and J lost 9, with 23 bases in between. The germline CDR1 and CDR2 sequences are SEHNR and FQNEAQ (reference sequence).

The gene calls are TRBV18 and TRBJ1-2; D might be TRBD1 (6 bases). CDR1 is KGHSH, CDR2 LQKENI, per germline. Trimming pared 3 bases from V and 7 bases from J, leaving 18 bases between. This CDR3 has 15 residues. DNA for the CDR3: TGTGCCAGCTCACCCGAGGGGGTCGGATCGACTGGCTACACCTTC. This codes for CASSPEGVGSTGYTF.

This chain uses TRBV5-1 with TRBJ1-1; D is possibly TRBD1 (6 bases). Germline loops: CDR1 SGHRS, CDR2 YFSETQ. This CDR3 region has 15 residues. Deletions cut 0 bases from V and 0 bases from J, with 9 bases between. The CDR3 coding sequence is TGCGCCAGCAGCTTGGGGGCAGGGGTGAACACTGAAGCTTTCTTT. Translation gives CASSLGAGVNTEAFF.

This clone was seen more than once but under ten times. V gene TRBV6-1 combines with J gene TRBJ1-1; tentative D call: TRBD1 (5 bases). This CDR3 contains 13 residues. V lost 3 bases and J 4 bases, leaving 9 bases between the germline ends. Germline lookup yields CDR1 MNHNS and CDR2 SASEGT. The CDR3 DNA is TGTGCCAGCAGTGATCAGGGTGGCACTGAAGCTTTCTTT. This sequence encodes CASSDQGGTEAFF.

The chain uses TRBV19 and TRBJ2-3; 11 nucleotides match TRBD2. Trimming cost V 3 bases and J 6 bases; bases outside gene matches: 5. This CDR3 spans 15 amino acids. The germline gives CDR1 LNHDA, CDR2 SQIVND (reference sequence). CDR3 sequence (DNA): TGTGCCAGTAGTATTTGGACTAGCGGGTCCGATACGCAGTATTTT. Protein: CASSIWTSGSDTQYF.

J is TRBJ1-1 and V is TRBV19, with TRBD1 matching over 8 bases. Germline CDR1 reads LNHDA; CDR2 reads SQIVND (reference sequence). Trimming took 8 bases from V and 2 from J; bases not matched to a gene: 7. The CDR3 sequence is 14 residues long. CDR3 amino acids: CASGTGTGNTEAFF. The CDR3 DNA reads TGTGCCAGTGGGACCGGGACAGGCAACACTGAAGCTTTCTTT.

This chain links TRBV5-1 with TRBJ2-1; 9 nucleotides agree with TRBD1. The CDR3 consists of 16 residues. J was trimmed by 9 bases and V by 4 bases; bases with no gene match: 14. Germline assignment: CDR1 SGHRS and CDR2 YFSETQ. In nucleotides, the CDR3 is TGCGCCAGCAGCGAACAGGGGGCTTTCATTGGGGGTGAGCAGTTCTTC. It yields the protein CASSEQGAFIGGEQFF.

On this clone itself: This same CDR3 is encoded by further DNA sequences in the sample. The chain recombines TRBV5-1 with TRBJ2-5; perhaps TRBD1 as D (5 bases). The V gene's germline CDR1 is SGHRS and CDR2 YFSETQ. The V and J ends lost 0 bases and 1 base respectively, with 7 bases between them. This CDR3 has 14 residues. The CDR3 nucleotides are TGCGCCAGCAGCTTGGGTCAGGGCCAAGAGACCCAGTACTTC. It specifies CASSLGQGQETQYF.

V is TRBV5-5 and J is TRBJ2-7, with 8 bases aligning to TRBD2. The V and J ends lost 0 bases and 1 base, in that order; junction bases with no gene match: 3. This CDR3 has 15 residues. The germline V gene has CDR1 SGHKS and CDR2 YYEKEE (reference sequence). CDR3 nucleotides: TGTGCCAGCAGCTTGGGGACTAGCTGGTCCTACGAGCAGTACTTC. It yields the protein CASSLGTSWSYEQYF.

This sequence joins TRBV10-3 and TRBJ2-1, with TRBD1 as a possible D gene (5 bases). There are 12 residues in the CDR3. With 7 bases removed from V and 9 bases from J, the gap between germline ends came to 13 bases. CDR1 and CDR2 from the germline V gene are ENHRY and SYGVKD. CDR3 loop: CAIKDNTGEQFF. The CDR3 DNA follows: TGTGCCATCAAGGACAACACGGGTGAGCAGTTCTTC.

This clone was detected only a few times. The V call is TRBV7-9, the J call TRBJ2-7; TRBD1 matches at 7 bases. CDR1 is SEHNR, CDR2 FQNEAQ, per germline (reference sequence). The CDR3 covers 15 residues. Germline trimming cut 2 bases from V and 4 bases from J; bases unmatched to any gene: 8. The CDR3 here is CASSLRDSFPYEQYF. The CDR3 coding sequence is TGTGCCAGCAGCTTACGGGACAGCTTCCCTTACGAGCAGTACTTC. The complete variable domain, with remaining parts taken from reference TRBV7-9 and TRBJ2-7, reads DTGVSQNPRHKITKRGQNVTFRCDPISEHNRLYWYRQTLGQGPEFLTYFQNEAQLEKSRLLSDRFSAERPKGSFSTLEIQRTEQGDSAMYLCASSLRDSFPYEQYFGPGTRLTVT.

This rearrangement joins TRBV14 to TRBJ1-6; D possibly corresponds to TRBD1 (6 bases). V shed 4 bases and J shed 5 bases, with 15 bases lying between them. The germline gives CDR1 SGHDN, CDR2 FVKESK. The CDR3 has 16 residues. The DNA of the CDR3 is TGTGCCAGCAGCCCCTCTAGGACAGTTCATAATTCACCCCTCCACTTT. It specifies CASSPSRTVHNSPLHF.

V and J are TRBV4-2 and TRBJ1-4, with TRBD1 identical over 7 bases. The CDR3 sequence is 14 residues long. V shed 3 bases, J shed 6 bases, and the junction held 4 bases outside the gene matches. The germline V gene has CDR1 LGHNA and CDR2 YNFKEQ. CDR3 residues: CASSQRQGDEKLFF. The CDR3 DNA reads TGTGCCAGCAGCCAGAGACAGGGCGATGAAAAACTGTTTTTT.

The chain carries TRBV5-1 and TRBJ1-1; D is unclear. Germline loops: CDR1 SGHRS, CDR2 YFSETQ. The CDR3 spans 16 residues. V lost 3 bases to trimming and J lost 1 base, with 16 bases between them. CDR3 residues: CASSSVRASENTEAFF. The DNA of the CDR3 is TGCGCCAGCAGCTCCGTGAGGGCCTCGGAGAACACTGAAGCTTTCTTT.

The chain joins TRBV28 to TRBJ2-7, with 8 bases matching TRBD1. Germline-derived CDR1 and CDR2 are MDHEN and SYDVKM. J lost 0 bases, V lost 8 bases, and 6 bases had no gene match. This CDR3 spans 14 amino acids. The CDR3 sequence is CASQQGGSSYEQYF. CDR3 in DNA: TGTGCCAGCCAACAGGGGGGAAGCTCCTACGAGCAGTACTTC.

This clone occurred a few times. One end of the junction is discordant with germline, which a read error may explain. The chain carries TRBV5-4 and TRBJ2-2; TRBD2 agrees at 9 bases. Germline values: CDR1 SGHNT, CDR2 YYREEE (reference sequence). CDR3 length: 14 residues. The CDR3: CASRLGLAAGELFF. The CDR3 DNA is TGTGCCAGCAGATTGGGACTAGCCGCCGGGGAGCTGTTTTTT. Variable domain in full (rest from reference TRBV5-4 and TRBJ2-2): ETGVTQSPTHLIKTRGQQVTLRCSSQSGHNTVSWYQQALGQGPQFIFQYYREEENGRGNFPPRFSGLQFPNYSSELNVNALELDDSALYLCASRLGLAAGELFFGEGSRLTVL.

This clone is a singleton in its sample. This chain links TRBV7-4 with TRBJ2-3; the match to TRBD2 covers 8 bases. There are 17 residues in the CDR3. V gave up 6 bases and J gave up 0 bases; unmatched junction bases: 11. Germline-derived CDR1 and CDR2 are SGHVT and SQSDAQ. The CDR3 spells CASSRRGALTSTDTQYF. In DNA, the CDR3 is TGTGCCAGCAGTCGGCGGGGGGCCCTGACTAGCACAGATACGCAGTATTTT.

This clone showed up just once. The sample contains more than one DNA sequence encoding this CDR3. V usage is TRBV30 and J usage is TRBJ1-3, with TRBD1 as a possible D gene (5 bases). CDR1 is GTSNPN, CDR2 SVGIG, per germline (reference sequence). The CDR3 is made up of 14 amino acids. The CDR3 sequence is CATSTGYSGNTIYF. The CDR3 bases are TGTGCGACATCTACAGGCTACTCTGGAAACACCATATATTTT.

This chain joins TRBV2 and TRBJ2-3; D possibly corresponds to TRBD2 (7 bases). Germline V lookup: CDR1 SNHLY, CDR2 FYNNEI. This CDR3 has 16 residues. V lost 5 bases and J 0 bases, leaving 15 bases between the germline ends. CDR3 residues: CASSKGGGSSTDTQYF. CDR3 in DNA: TGTGCCAGCAGTAAAGGCGGGGGCAGCAGCACAGATACGCAGTATTTT.

J is TRBJ2-6 and V is TRBV5-4, with TRBD2 as a possible D gene (5 bases). Trimming left V 1 base short and J 2 bases short, with 7 bases between. CDR3 length equals 15 residues. Germline V lookup: CDR1 SGHNT, CDR2 YYREEE (reference sequence). DNA for the CDR3: TGTGCCAGCAGCTTGATCGGGGCTGGGGCCAACGTCCTGACTTTC. Protein: CASSLIGAGANVLTF.

This rearrangement joins TRBV19 to TRBJ1-2; 7 bases map to TRBD1. CDR1 LNHDA and CDR2 SQIVND come from the germline V gene (reference sequence). This CDR3 spans 13 amino acids. The trim removed 9 bases at V and 4 bases at J, leaving 8 bases unmatched. In nucleotides, the CDR3 is TGTGCCAGCTTGGACAGGCTGGGCTATGGCTACACCTTC. Protein: CASLDRLGYGYTF.

This clone was counted only a few times. The rearrangement joins TRBV7-9 to TRBJ1-4; the match to TRBD1 covers 8 bases. Trimming cost V 2 bases and J 4 bases; bases outside gene matches: 3. The CDR3 is made up of 15 amino acids. Looked up from germline, CDR1 is SEHNR and CDR2 is FQNEAQ (reference sequence). The CDR3 loop reads CASSLQGAGNEKLFF. In DNA, the CDR3 is TGTGCCAGCAGCTTACAGGGGGCTGGTAATGAAAAACTGTTTTTT.

The chain has TRBV5-4 and TRBJ2-6; 9 bases line up with TRBD1. CDR3 size: 17 residues. V lost 4 bases to trimming and J lost 0 bases; unmatched junction nucleotides: 5. The germline gives CDR1 SGHNT, CDR2 YYREEE (reference sequence). The CDR3, as DNA: TGTGCCAGCAGCCCGGGACAGGGAAACTCTGGGGCCAACGTCCTGACTTTC. Its translation is CASSPGQGNSGANVLTF.

There are a few counts of this clone. The chain's CDR3 is CASRTSPHLNTEAFF. The DNA for the CDR3 is TGCGCCAGCAGAACCTCCCCACACCTGAACACTGAAGCTTTCTTT. The rearrangement uses TRBV5-1 and TRBJ1-1; D not resolved. Germline CDR1 SGHRS, CDR2 YFSETQ. This CDR3 region has 15 residues. With 5 bases removed from V and 0 bases from J, the gap between germline ends came to 14 bases.

J is TRBJ2-3 and V is TRBV4-1; D remains ambiguous. This CDR3 is 14 amino acids long. Germline loops: CDR1 MGHRA, CDR2 YSYEKL. Trimming took 4 bases from V and 0 from J, leaving 8 bases between them. The CDR3 coding sequence is TGCGCCAGCAGCCTACTTACTAGCACAGATACGCAGTATTTT. This codes for CASSLLTSTDTQYF.

About this clone: The CDR3 does not end in the conserved phenylalanine or tryptophan, so this is likely a read error. The CDR3 is CSSGQGARLGNQPQHV. The CDR3, as DNA: TGCAGCTCGGGACAGGGGGCGCGTCTGGGCAATCAGCCCCAGCATGTT. The V call is TRBV29-1, the J call TRBJ1-5; 12 nucleotides align to TRBD1. The germline V gene encodes CDR1 SQVTM and CDR2 ANQGSEA. V was clipped by 8 bases and J by 2 bases; unmatched bases: 10. The CDR3 has 16 residues.

This clone was observed a few times. The chain couples TRBV14 to TRBJ2-3; D is perhaps TRBD1 (6 bases). CDR3 length equals 18 residues. Trimming removed 1 base from V and 0 bases from J, with 17 bases in between. The germline CDR1 and CDR2 sequences are SGHDN and FVKESK. The CDR3 DNA follows: TGTGCCAGCAGCCAAGGGACAGCCTCCCGCCCTAGCACAGATACGCAGTATTTT. As protein: CASSQGTASRPSTDTQYF.

As for this clone: Mismatch with germline at one junction end may stem from a read error. The J gene is TRBJ2-5, the V gene TRBV5-1, with TRBD2 identical over 12 bases. Germline V gene data show CDR1 as SGHRS and CDR2 as YFSETQ. This CDR3 is 15 amino acids long. Here the CDR3 reads CASSRTSGNQESQYF. The CDR3 nucleotides read TGCGCCAGCAGCCGGACTAGCGGGAACCAAGAGAGCCAGTACTTC.

This clone was detected a few times. This sequence joins TRBV28 and TRBJ2-1; 9 bases are shared with TRBD1. This CDR3 region has 15 residues. V shed 5 bases, J shed 9 bases, and the junction held 11 bases outside the gene matches. The germline gives CDR1 MDHEN, CDR2 SYDVKM. Here the CDR3 DNA reads TGTGCCAGCAGTACCCCACAGGGGGCAGGGGGTGAGCAGTTCTTC. Translated: CASSTPQGAGGEQFF.